A single sample gave rise to the 18 T cell receptor beta chains below, sequenced in a study of T cell responses to AZD1222 COVID-19 vaccine. Profiled with immunoSEQ multiplex PCR; TCRdb holds only in-frame clones, not every one. The table lists approximately 73,000 clones, over 80% of them singletons. The input for sequencing was peripheral blood, taken on day 0 of AZD1222 vaccination. The receptors derive from an adult in good health.

This clone was seen just once. The chain joins TRBV29-1 to TRBJ2-6; the D gene could be TRBD1 or TRBD2 (5 bases each). The CDR3 totals 18 residues. In germline, CDR1 is SQVTM, CDR2 ANQGSEA. V lost 0 bases to trimming and J lost 0 bases, with 15 bases between them. DNA for the CDR3: TGCAGCGTTGAAGATGGGACGTACCCCGGCTCTGGGGCCAACGTCCTGACTTTC. Encoded protein: CSVEDGTYPGSGANVLTF.

The chain uses TRBV7-9 and TRBJ1-4; 11 bases align to TRBD1. This CDR3 comprises 17 residues. V lost 5 bases, J lost 6 bases, and 11 bases stayed unmatched. The germline CDR1 and CDR2 sequences are SEHNR and FQNEAQ (reference sequence). CDR3 nucleotides: TGTGCCAGCAGCCGCTCGTTTCCGGGACAGGGGGATGAAAAACTGTTTTTT. The encoded protein is CASSRSFPGQGDEKLFF.

The chain has TRBV19 and TRBJ2-2; tentative D call: TRBD2 (6 bases). V was trimmed by 7 bases and J by 1 base, leaving 13 bases between them. CDR1 LNHDA and CDR2 SQIVND come from the germline V gene (reference sequence). This CDR3 is 15 amino acids long. CDR3 amino acids: CASISPGENTGELFF. The CDR3 DNA reads as TGTGCCAGTATCTCCCCGGGGGAGAACACCGGGGAGCTGTTTTTT.

The genes are TRBV9 and TRBJ1-2; D possibly corresponds to TRBD1 (6 bases). The V gene's germline CDR1 is SGDLS and CDR2 YYNGEE. V was cut by 4 bases and J by 0 bases, with 13 bases left in between. This CDR3 has 15 amino acids. The CDR3, as DNA: TGTGCCAGCAGCAAGCAGGGGCAAGCTAACTATGGCTACACCTTC. Translating it yields CASSKQGQANYGYTF.

The chain couples TRBV16 to TRBJ2-6; the D is unclear. This CDR3 spans 15 amino acids. V dropped 2 bases and J dropped 0 bases, with 5 bases sitting between them. Germline-derived CDR1 and CDR2 are KGHSY and FQNENV. The CDR3: CASSQMVSGANVLTF. The CDR3 DNA sequence: TGTGCCAGCAGCCAAATGGTCTCTGGGGCCAACGTCCTGACTTTC.

The rearrangement uses TRBV13 and TRBJ2-7, with TRBD2 matching 14 bases. After removal of 4 bases from V and 3 bases from J, the junction contained 2 bases not matched to a gene. Germline V gene sequence: CDR1 PRHDT, CDR2 FYEKMQ (reference sequence). The CDR3 spans 15 residues. CDR3 protein: CASSWTSGGIYEQYF. In DNA, the CDR3 is TGTGCCAGCAGCTGGACTAGCGGGGGGATCTACGAGCAGTACTTC.

Only one count was recorded for this clone. The gene calls are TRBV5-1 and TRBJ1-6, with D possibly being TRBD1 (5 bases). V was clipped by 4 bases and J by 10 bases, with 15 bases between them. The CDR3 length is 14 residues. Germline CDR1 is SGHRS and CDR2 is YFSETQ. In nucleotides, the CDR3 is TGCGCCAGCAGCAGTGGGGGGGGTGAATCACCCCTCCACTTT. Its translation is CASSSGGGESPLHF.

The V call is TRBV14, the J call TRBJ2-3, with TRBD2 as a possible D gene (7 bases). Trimming took off 4 bases at V and 6 bases at J, with 20 bases between the two ends. The CDR3 spans 16 residues. Germline V gene data show CDR1 as SGHDN and CDR2 as FVKESK. This chain's CDR3 is CASSPLGGALWDTQYF. CDR3 bases: TGTGCCAGCAGCCCCCTTGGGGGGGCCCTTTGGGATACGCAGTATTTT. Based on the CDR3 plus reference TRBV14 and TRBJ2-3, the full variable domain is EAGVTQFPSHSVIEKGQTVTLRCDPISGHDNLYWYRRVMGKEIKFLLHFVKESKQDESGMPNNRFLAERTGGTYSTLKVQPAELEDSGVYFCASSPLGGALWDTQYFGPGTRLTVL.

The chain links TRBV5-1 to TRBJ2-7, with TRBD1 as a possible D gene (6 bases). The ends were cut back, 1 base at V and 5 bases at J, with 10 bases in the middle. The CDR3 length is 13 residues. Germline-derived CDR1 and CDR2 are SGHRS and YFSETQ. The CDR3 DNA follows: TGCGCCAGCAGCTTGCAGGGGCTGGACGAGCAGTACTTC. Its translation: CASSLQGLDEQYF.

The chain links TRBV19 to TRBJ2-3; a weak D match, TRBD1 (6 bases). Trimming took 5 bases from V and 4 from J, leaving 19 bases between them. This CDR3 has 16 amino acids. Germline lookup yields CDR1 LNHDA and CDR2 SQIVND (reference sequence). CDR3 DNA sequence: TGTGCCAGTAGTCGCCCTACAGGGATGAGTCCAGATACGCAGTATTTT. Translation: CASSRPTGMSPDTQYF.

The V call is TRBV10-3, the J call TRBJ1-2; D is unclear. The ends were cut back, 0 bases at V and 5 bases at J, with 19 bases in the middle. Germline V gene lookup returns CDR1 ENHRY and CDR2 SYGVKD. The CDR3 consists of 17 residues. DNA for the CDR3: TGTGCCATCAGTGAGTCCGAGGGATATAATGGCTTATATGGCTACACCTTC. Encoded protein: CAISESEGYNGLYGYTF.

This clone was detected only once. V is TRBV19 and J is TRBJ1-1; 8 bases line up with TRBD1. CDR1 is LNHDA and CDR2 is SQIVND in the germline V gene (reference sequence). The V gene end was trimmed by 4 bases and the J gene end by 6 bases; junction bases not matched to a gene: 7. The CDR3 runs to 14 residues. The CDR3 protein is CASSTVDRASEAFF. The CDR3 DNA is TGTGCCAGTAGTACCGTGGACAGGGCCTCTGAAGCTTTCTTT.

This chain connects TRBV10-2 to TRBJ2-1; D is unresolved. Trimming left V 4 bases short and J 2 bases short, with 12 bases between. The CDR3 extends over 15 amino acids. CDR1 and CDR2 (germline): WSHSY, SAAADI. The CDR3 sequence: CASSGFGPTYNEQFF. For the CDR3, the DNA is TGCGCCAGCAGTGGTTTTGGGCCAACCTACAATGAGCAGTTCTTC.

V usage is TRBV3-1 (or the pseudogene TRBV3-2) and J usage is TRBJ2-7; D tentatively reads TRBD1 or TRBD2 (5 bases each). V was clipped by 4 bases and J by 4 bases, with 11 bases between them. Germline V lookup: CDR1 LGHDT, CDR2 YNNKEL (reference sequence). There are 13 residues in the CDR3. CDR3 region: CASSPGRLYEQYF. CDR3 sequence (DNA): TGTGCCAGCAGCCCGGGACGGCTGTACGAGCAGTACTTC.

V gene TRBV7-9 combines with J gene TRBJ2-3; D not resolved. Germline V gives CDR1 SEHNR, CDR2 FQNEAQ (reference sequence). This CDR3 has 12 residues. Trimming pared 2 bases from V and 3 bases from J, leaving 3 bases between. DNA for the CDR3: TGTGCCAGCAGCTTAATGACAGATACGCAGTATTTT. Protein product: CASSLMTDTQYF.

This clone was observed once. The V gene is TRBV5-6, the J gene TRBJ2-7, with 10 positions matching TRBD1. The J segment lost 5 bases and the V segment lost 5 bases, leaving 10 bases of the junction unmatched. Germline CDR1 and CDR2: SGHDT and YYEEEE. The CDR3 has 15 residues. CDR3 loop: CASSYFSGTGDEQYF. DNA of the CDR3: TGTGCCAGCAGTTATTTTTCCGGGACAGGGGACGAGCAGTACTTC.

The CDR3 region is CASSYAGTTNEKLFF. Here the CDR3 DNA reads TGTGCCAGCAGTTACGCAGGGACAACTAATGAAAAACTGTTTTTT. This chain connects TRBV6-5 to TRBJ1-4, with a tentative D call TRBD1 (5 bases). CDR3 length equals 15 residues. Trimming took off 2 bases at V and 0 bases at J, with 7 bases between the two ends. Germline values: CDR1 MNHEY, CDR2 SVGAGI.

The rearrangement joins TRBV5-1 to TRBJ1-6; D gene unclear. V was pared by 5 bases and J by 0 bases, with 9 bases between. The V gene's germline CDR1 is SGHRS and CDR2 YFSETQ. This CDR3 spans 15 amino acids. The CDR3 sequence is CASREQSSYNSPLHF. CDR3 bases: TGCGCCAGCAGGGAGCAGAGCTCCTATAATTCACCCCTCCACTTT.